The 12 T cell receptor beta chains below all came from one sample that was sequenced in a study of cytomegalovirus exposure and HLA in healthy donors. Researchers ran the PCR with 60 Vbeta and 13 Jbeta primers. Here immunoSEQ multiplex PCR was the method, and the copy in TCRdb shows in-frame clones only, minus some. The sample includes over 100,000 clones, roughly 60% of them seen just once. Sequencing was carried out using PBMCs. These receptors were collected from a man in his forties or fifties in good health and CMV-seropositive.

The V gene is TRBV7-9, the J gene TRBJ2-3; 9 positions agree with TRBD2. The CDR3 contains 17 residues. V gave up 5 bases and J gave up 2 bases; unmatched junction bases: 11. From germline, CDR1 is SEHNR and CDR2 FQNEAQ (reference sequence). CDR3 region: CASSLSGAGGLTDTQYF. The DNA of the CDR3 is TGTGCCAGCAGCCTCAGCGGGGCGGGGGGGCTCACAGATACGCAGTATTTT.

This clone was seen more than once but under ten times. The chain has TRBV10-3 and TRBJ2-7; D is possibly TRBD1 (5 bases). The CDR3 consists of 12 residues. Germline V gene data show CDR1 as ENHRY and CDR2 as SYGVKD. With 7 bases removed from V and 5 bases from J, the gap between germline ends came to 12 bases. CDR3: CAINTQGDEQYF. In DNA form, the CDR3 reads TGTGCCATCAATACGCAGGGTGACGAGCAGTACTTC.

The CDR3 loop reads CSASGSYEQYF. The DNA of the CDR3 is TGCAGTGCTAGCGGGAGTTACGAGCAGTACTTC. This sequence joins TRBV20-1 and TRBJ2-7, with D tentatively TRBD2 (6 bases). The CDR3 totals 11 residues. Germline values: CDR1 DFQATT, CDR2 SNEGSKA (reference sequence). Deletions cut 3 bases from V and 4 bases from J, with 7 bases between.

J is TRBJ2-3 and V is TRBV11-2; 11 positions match TRBD1. V gave up 4 bases and J gave up 3 bases; unmatched junction bases: 9. The CDR3 spans 17 residues. CDR1 is SGHAT, CDR2 FQNNGV, per germline. The chain's CDR3 is CASSSGTGGIGTDTQYF. In nucleotides, the CDR3 is TGTGCCAGCAGCTCCGGGACAGGGGGAATCGGGACAGATACGCAGTATTTT.

The chain recombines TRBV27 with TRBJ2-3, with TRBD1 as a possible D gene (5 bases). This CDR3 contains 13 residues. The ends were cut back, 6 bases at V and 4 bases at J, with 11 bases in the middle. CDR1 is MNHEY, CDR2 SMNVEV, per germline (reference sequence). The DNA of the CDR3 is TGTGCCAGCAGGGTCCAGGGTTCAGATACGCAGTATTTT. Its translation is CASRVQGSDTQYF.

The rearrangement uses TRBV9 and TRBJ1-4; D is perhaps TRBD1 (6 bases). V gave up 1 base and J gave up 5 bases, with 12 bases separating them. There are 15 residues in the CDR3. Germline V gene data show CDR1 as SGDLS and CDR2 as YYNGEE. The DNA for the CDR3 is TGTGCCAGCAGCGTACAGGGGAGCTGGAATGAAAAACTGTTTTTT. This translates into CASSVQGSWNEKLFF.

The chain recombines TRBV6-6 with TRBJ1-5; D might be TRBD1 (6 bases). The CDR3 sequence is 15 residues long. V was cut by 3 bases and J by 1 base, with 10 bases left in between. Germline V CDR1 and CDR2: MNHNY, SVGAGI (reference sequence). The CDR3 DNA is TGTGCCAGCAGTTATGGGGGCAGAAGCAATCAGCCCCAGCATTTT. It is translated as CASSYGGRSNQPQHF.

J is TRBJ2-2 and V is TRBV7-9; 8 bases agree with TRBD2. There are 15 residues in the CDR3. The germline CDR1 and CDR2 sequences are SEHNR and FQNEAQ (reference sequence). V gave up 5 bases and J gave up 4 bases; unmatched junction bases: 6. The CDR3 sequence is CASSPGLVSTGELFF. CDR3 coding DNA: TGTGCCAGCAGCCCGGGACTAGTTAGCACCGGGGAGCTGTTTTTT.

This chain connects TRBV7-9 to TRBJ2-7, with 13 bases that match TRBD2. The V segment lost 5 bases and the J segment 3 bases; nucleotides outside the gene matches: 4. The CDR3 is 15 residues long. Germline-derived CDR1 and CDR2 are SEHNR and FQNEAQ (reference sequence). The CDR3 reads CASSPRTSGGYEQYF. The CDR3 region has the DNA TGTGCCAGCAGCCCAAGGACTAGCGGGGGCTACGAGCAGTACTTC. Together with reference TRBV7-9 and TRBJ2-7, the CDR3 gives the full variable domain: DTGVSQNPRHKITKRGQNVTFRCDPISEHNRLYWYRQTLGQGPEFLTYFQNEAQLEKSRLLSDRFSAERPKGSFSTLEIQRTEQGDSAMYLCASSPRTSGGYEQYFGPGTRLTVT.

The genes are TRBV7-3 and TRBJ2-2; 7 nucleotides agree with TRBD1. The CDR3 totals 16 residues. Germline trimming cut 2 bases from V and 1 base from J; bases unmatched to any gene: 4. The germline gives CDR1 SGHTA, CDR2 FQGTGA. The DNA of the CDR3 is TGTGCCAGCAGCTTAGAAGGGGGCTTGAACACCGGGGAGCTGTTTTTT. It is translated as CASSLEGGLNTGELFF.

The sample holds a few counts of this clone. CDR3 sequence: CASSIGTGGAFF. CDR3 DNA sequence: TGTGCCAGTAGTATAGGAACCGGAGGGGCTTTCTTT. V usage is TRBV19 and J usage is TRBJ1-1; D unclear. CDR1 and CDR2 (germline): LNHDA, SQIVND (reference sequence). This CDR3 is built from 12 residues. V was shortened by 1 base and J by 11 bases, with 11 bases between the two germline ends.

The chain employs TRBV13 and TRBJ1-3, with D unresolved. Germline V gene sequence: CDR1 PRHDT, CDR2 FYEKMQ (reference sequence). This CDR3 region has 15 residues. V gave up 0 bases and J gave up 0 bases, with 6 bases separating them. This CDR3 is CASSLGRNSGNTIYF. In DNA form, the CDR3 reads TGTGCCAGCAGCTTAGGCAGAAACTCTGGAAACACCATATATTTT.